This TCR beta chain was retrieved from a study of blood T cell repertoires in COVID-19. About the study: Some COVID-19 samples were acute and others convalescent; all came from the United States, Italy and Spain. PBMCs, B-cell-depleted T cells, or T cells were the source of the cDNA or gDNA that made up the material.

The CDR3 covers 16 residues. V was shortened by 2 bases and J by 5 bases, with 16 bases between the two germline ends. CDR1 is LNHDA and CDR2 is SQIVND in the germline V gene (reference sequence). Per the original data handling: Amplification with reference gene primers provided the estimates of nucleated cell counts. Profiling relied on immunoSEQ multiplex PCR, and the TCRdb table lists in-frame clones only, not all of them. V and J calls and clone size are as listed in that table; D and trimming were resolved from the DNA. The profile shows under 300,000 clones, approximately 91% of them singletons.

The V call is TRBV19, the J call TRBJ1-5, with a weak D call TRBD1 (6 bases). Sequencing was performed on peripheral blood. The sequence was obtained from a woman aged 25-40 years with acute or convalescent COVID-19. Written as DNA, the CDR3 is TGTGCCAGTAGTATAAGTTCGGGGACACTATATCAGCCCCAGCATTTT. Translation gives CASSISSGTLYQPQHF.